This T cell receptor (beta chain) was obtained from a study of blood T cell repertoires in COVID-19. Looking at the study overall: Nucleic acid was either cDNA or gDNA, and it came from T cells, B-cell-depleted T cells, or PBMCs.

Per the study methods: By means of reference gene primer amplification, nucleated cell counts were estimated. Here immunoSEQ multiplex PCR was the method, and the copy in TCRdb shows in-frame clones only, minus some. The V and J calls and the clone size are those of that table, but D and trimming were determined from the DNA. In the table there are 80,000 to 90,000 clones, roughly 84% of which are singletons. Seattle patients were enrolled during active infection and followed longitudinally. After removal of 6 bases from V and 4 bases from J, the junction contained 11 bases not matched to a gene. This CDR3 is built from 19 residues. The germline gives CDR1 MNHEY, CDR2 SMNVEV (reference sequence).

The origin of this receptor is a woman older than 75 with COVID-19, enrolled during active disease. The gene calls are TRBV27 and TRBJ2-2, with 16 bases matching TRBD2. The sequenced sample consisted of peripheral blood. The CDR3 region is CASRGAGTSGRAGTGELFF. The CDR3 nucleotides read TGTGCCAGCAGGGGGGCCGGGACTAGCGGGAGGGCGGGCACCGGGGAGCTGTTTTTT.